What follows is one TCR beta chain and its context. Its specific antigen is unknown. No base quality information exists; no much larger clone differs at one position. Libraries came from the immunoSEQ multiplex PCR assay. TCRdb holds this immuneACCESS table with in-frame rearrangements only. Some clones are missing; in checked studies, unresolved V genes explain under half, and the rest has no known cause. This sample gives around 84,000 clones in total; 90% to 95% of them show up just once. The biggest ten clones account for approximately 14% of the sample. These data come from a study of control samples from healthy donors and cancer patients (dated by TCRdb to about 2020). Trimmed from V: 5 bases; trimmed from J: 2 bases; junction bases lacking a gene match: 2. Spanning cysteine to phenylalanine, the CDR3 consists of 14 amino acids. The only DNA kept is the CDR3, 42 bases in frame from the first base. CDR1 SGHAT and CDR2 FQDESV were looked up in the germline V gene (reference sequence).

The clonotype was recovered from a man aged 25 to 40 in good health. Sequencing was done on a sample of blood. The rearranged segments are TRBV11-1 and TRBJ2-7; 11 nucleotides in the junction match TRBD2. For the CDR3, the sequence is CASSHSGGAYEQYF. The DNA sequence reads TGTGCCAGCAGCCATAGCGGGGGGGCCTACGAGCAGTACTTC.